This T cell receptor beta chain was identified in a study of blood T cell repertoires in COVID-19. J gave up 5 bases and V 6 bases, and 8 bases lay outside the gene matches. The V gene's germline CDR1 is KGHSH and CDR2 LQKENI. The CDR3 has 15 amino acids. TCRdb's copy holds only in-frame clones and misses some; the assay was immunoSEQ multiplex PCR. Of over 150,000 clones in the sample, approximately 83% were seen once. Sequencing was done on a sample of peripheral blood. The source of this sequence is an older woman with COVID-19, enrolled during active disease. V and J are TRBV18 and TRBJ1-4; 8 positions match TRBD1. The CDR3 DNA reads TGTGCCAGCTCCCTCGACAGGGGCAGGAATGAAAAACTGTTTTTT. It specifies CASSLDRGRNEKLFF.